The clone carrying this T cell receptor (beta chain) came up many times. The investigators amplified TCR beta CDR3 regions from RNA transcripts. TCR CDR3 underwent first-round RT-PCR with the HTBI primer set. TCRdb re-analysed the multiplex PCR reads in MiXCR, keeping a single row per CDR3 protein. The sample shows under 750,000 distinct CDR3 sequences, about 19% of them seen only once. Germline-derived CDR1 and CDR2 are SNHLY and FYNNEI. J lost 1 base, V lost 4 bases, and 6 bases had no gene match. The CDR3 length is 16 residues. This entry is derived from a study of T cells in Graves' hyperthyroidism and ophthalmopathy.

The clonotype originates from a woman in her fifties or sixties with Graves' hyperthyroidism that later progressed to Graves' ophthalmopathy. The sample consisted of blood. V and J are TRBV2 and TRBJ2-3; 9 bases map to TRBD1. This chain's CDR3 is CASSAQGQGRTDTQYF. The CDR3 DNA sequence: TGTGCCAGCAGTGCTCAGGGACAGGGACGCACAGATACGCAGTATTTT.